This TCR beta chain was retrieved from a study of blood T cell repertoires in COVID-19. Study processing details: Counts of nucleated cells, estimated from reference gene primer amplification, were obtained. The table came from immunoSEQ multiplex PCR; TCRdb's copy has only in-frame clones and leaves some out. V and J calls and clone size are copied from that table; D and trimming were computed from the DNA. The data contain about 100,000 clones, roughly 90% of them seen just once; the ten biggest clones take up 4.2%. Germline values: CDR1 ENHRY, CDR2 SYGVKD. The CDR3 runs 14 residues. V gave up 4 bases and J gave up 6 bases; unmatched junction bases: 5.

The chain combines TRBV10-3 with TRBJ2-2; 7 bases line up with TRBD1. Sequencing was performed on peripheral blood. This sequence was found in a human donor with COVID-19, enrolled during active disease. The donor label of this sample is uncertain. CDR3 nucleotide sequence: TGTGCCATCAGTGGAGGGGGCGAGGCCGGGGAGCTGTTTTTT. This codes for CAISGGGEAGELFF.